This is a list of T cell receptor beta chains from one sample in a study of T-cell memory formation after mild COVID-19. Using its own MiXCR run on the 5' RACE reads, TCRdb lists one record per CDR3 protein. The sample holds roughly 400,000 distinct CDR3 sequences; approximately 24% are singletons and the top ten take roughly 9.7%. The sequenced sample was PBMCs or a T cell subset sorted from them (not recorded which). These receptors all come from an adult woman who had mild COVID-19 (a few samples of this study predate the infection). Cell type and time point are not known. Both conserved end residues are part of each CDR3. A D gene is named only where the DNA matches it firmly. Rows may omit the clone size; those that give it use once, few, many or a size class.

cdr3_nt cdr3_aa j_call d_call clone_size v_call
TGTGCCAGCAGGAGGGGACTAGCGGGAACGGGCTCCTACAATGAGCAGTTCTTC CASRRGLAGTGSYNEQFF TRBJ2-1 TRBD2 NA TRBV12-3/TRBV12-4
TGCGCCAGCAGCTTTGGTACAGGCCTATCGAATGAAAAACTGTTTTTT CASSFGTGLSNEKLFF TRBJ1-4 NA NA TRBV5-1
TGTGCCAGCAGCTTACGGACACTAGGTGGGGAGCAGTACTTC CASSLRTLGGEQYF TRBJ2-7 NA NA TRBV7-9
TGTGCCAGCAGCTTAGCCCATTTTAGCGCCAGCTCTGGGGCCAACGTCCTGACTTTC CASSLAHFSASSGANVLTF TRBJ2-6 NA NA TRBV7-8
TGTGCCAGCAGTTACGGGACAGGGCATTACGAGCAGTACTTC CASSYGTGHYEQYF TRBJ2-7 TRBD1 few TRBV6-5
TGTGCCAGCTCGACAGACCAGAACACTGAAGCTTTCTTT CASSTDQNTEAFF TRBJ1-1 NA few TRBV18
TGCGCCAGCAGCTTGGATCCGGGGGTGAACACTGAAGCTTTCTTT CASSLDPGVNTEAFF TRBJ1-1 NA NA TRBV5-1
TGTGCCAGCAGCTCCCTGGGGTCGGACCGTCGGTTATATGAGCAGTTCTTC CASSSLGSDRRLYEQFF TRBJ2-1 NA NA TRBV7-2
TGTGCCAGCTCACCACGGGTAGAGACCTACAATGAGCAGTTCTTC CASSPRVETYNEQFF TRBJ2-1 NA few TRBV18
TGCGCCAGCAGCCAATATTCGAGCATGGCGAACACCGGGGAGCTGTTTTTT CASSQYSSMANTGELFF TRBJ2-2 NA NA TRBV4-1
TGTGCCAGCAGGCCGGGTGGCGGGAGGAATGAGCAGTTCTTC CASRPGGGRNEQFF TRBJ2-1 TRBD2 NA TRBV6-5
TGTGCCAGCAGCAAAATTGGGACTTCCACAGATACGCAGTATTTT CASSKIGTSTDTQYF TRBJ2-3 NA NA TRBV3-1
TGTGCCAGCTCACCCCCGGGGAGCCCTAGGACCGGGGAGCTGTTTTTT CASSPPGSPRTGELFF TRBJ2-2 NA NA TRBV18